This entry lists 27 T cell receptor beta chains sequenced from one sample in a study of Ad26.COV2.S vaccination and SARS-CoV-2 variants. Assay: immunoSEQ multiplex PCR; the TCRdb copy retains only in-frame clones and omits some. The data contain about 440,000 clones, roughly 89% of them singletons. The sample's treatment: around 19 received Ad26.COV2.S at low or high dose, single or two shots; 5 received placebo; per-sample allocation not given. Following the first vaccine or placebo injection, samples were taken on day 63. The starting material was peripheral blood, obtained in a trial of Ad26.COV2.S vaccine versus placebo. These TCRs come from a person aged 18-65 years who received the Ad26.COV2.S COVID-19 vaccine or a placebo.

This sequence joins TRBV10-3 and TRBJ2-2; TRBD2 aligns across 14 bases. Trimming took 10 bases from V and 6 from J; bases not matched to a gene: 7. This CDR3 spans 15 amino acids. Germline V gene sequence: CDR1 ENHRY, CDR2 SYGVKD. This CDR3 reads CATMGLAGVSGELFF. In nucleotides, the CDR3 is TGTGCCACCATGGGACTAGCGGGGGTATCCGGGGAGCTGTTTTTT.

The chain uses TRBV7-8 and TRBJ2-2, with no clear D. The V gene's germline CDR1 is SGHVS and CDR2 FQNEAQ. V was cut by 5 bases and J by 4 bases, with 8 bases left in between. The CDR3 totals 13 residues. This CDR3 reads CASSLRVTGELFF. As DNA, the CDR3 is TGTGCCAGCAGCCTTCGAGTCACCGGGGAGCTGTTTTTT. Full variable domain (outside the CDR3, taken from reference TRBV7-8 and TRBJ2-2): GAGVSQSPRYKVAKRGQDVALRCDPISGHVSLFWYQQALGQGPEFLTYFQNEAQLDKSGLPSDRFFAERPEGSVSTLKIQRTQQEDSAVYLCASSLRVTGELFFGEGSRLTVL.

This chain connects TRBV2 to TRBJ2-1, with D perhaps being TRBD1 or TRBD2 (5 bases each). The CDR3 has 15 residues. Germline CDR1 reads SNHLY; CDR2 reads FYNNEI. V lost 6 bases to trimming and J lost 6 bases, with 18 bases between them. The CDR3 sequence is CASRPGTVPGNEQFF. CDR3 in DNA: TGTGCCAGCAGGCCCGGGACGGTACCGGGCAATGAGCAGTTCTTC. Complete variable domain (other parts from reference TRBV2 and TRBJ2-1): EPEVTQTPSHQVTQMGQEVILRCVPISNHLYFYWYRQILGQKVEFLVSFYNNEISEKSEIFDDQFSVERPDGSNFTLKIRSTKLEDSAMYFCASRPGTVPGNEQFFGPGTRLTVL.

The chain uses TRBV2 and TRBJ2-6; a possible D gene is TRBD1 (5 bases). There are 15 residues in the CDR3. Germline V gene sequence: CDR1 SNHLY, CDR2 FYNNEI. V was cut by 6 bases and J by 0 bases, with 9 bases left in between. CDR3 DNA sequence: TGTGCCAGCAGGAAGACAGTCTCTGGGGCCAACGTCCTGACTTTC. It codes for CASRKTVSGANVLTF.

This chain uses TRBV11-3 with TRBJ2-2; D is unclear. The CDR3 has 14 amino acids. The V and J ends lost 5 bases and 2 bases respectively, with 9 bases between them. The germline gives CDR1 SGHNT, CDR2 YENEEA. The chain's CDR3 is CASSLGPNTGELFF. The CDR3 DNA reads as TGTGCCAGCAGCCTCGGGCCAAACACCGGGGAGCTGTTTTTT.

The chain joins TRBV6-5 to TRBJ1-6; D uncertain. V lost 5 bases, J lost 5 bases, and 13 bases lay in between. The germline V gene encodes CDR1 MNHEY and CDR2 SVGAGI. The CDR3 totals 15 residues. In nucleotides, the CDR3 is TGTGCCAGCAGTCCCCGACTGGGGAATAATTCACCCCTCCACTTT. This gives the protein CASSPRLGNNSPLHF.

The chain joins TRBV10-3 to TRBJ1-1, with D unresolved. This CDR3 contains 11 residues. The V end was cut by 4 bases, the J end by 7 bases, with 7 bases between. Germline assignment: CDR1 ENHRY and CDR2 SYGVKD. The CDR3 here is CAISGSVEAFF. The CDR3 nucleotides read TGTGCCATCAGTGGGTCTGTTGAAGCTTTCTTT.

The J gene is TRBJ2-7, the V gene TRBV7-2; the D gene is possibly TRBD1 (7 bases). CDR1 and CDR2 from the germline V gene are SGHTA and FQGNSA. V was clipped by 5 bases and J by 3 bases, with 20 bases between them. The CDR3 is made up of 16 amino acids. As DNA, the CDR3 is TGTGCCAGCAGCAGACGTGGGCAGGGGGGCATCTACGAGCAGTACTTC. The encoded protein is CASSRRGQGGIYEQYF.

For the CDR3, the DNA is TGTGCCAGTAGTAAGGACGAAAAACTGTTTTTT. This codes for CASSKDEKLFF. The V and J genes are TRBV19 and TRBJ1-4; D ambiguous. The CDR3 is made up of 11 amino acids. Germline lookup yields CDR1 LNHDA and CDR2 SQIVND (reference sequence). Trimming took 4 bases from V and 8 from J, leaving 5 bases between them.

This chain uses TRBV28 with TRBJ2-2; D is undetermined. The germline V gene has CDR1 MDHEN and CDR2 SYDVKM. With 1 base removed from V and 0 bases from J, the gap between germline ends came to 12 bases. The CDR3 is made up of 17 amino acids. The CDR3 spells CASSLYPPRPNTGELFF. Here the CDR3 DNA reads TGTGCCAGCAGTTTATATCCCCCGCGTCCGAACACCGGGGAGCTGTTTTTT.

The chain links TRBV5-6 to TRBJ2-7; the D is unclear. Trimming cost V 1 base and J 5 bases, with 4 bases left between them. The CDR3 has 11 amino acids. The germline V gene has CDR1 SGHDT and CDR2 YYEEEE. The CDR3 DNA reads TGTGCCAGCAGCTTGCTGGACGAGCAGTACTTC. It codes for CASSLLDEQYF.

The genes are TRBV2 and TRBJ2-2, with TRBD1 matching 10 bases. The CDR3 sequence is 16 residues long. Trimming took 6 bases from V and 7 from J; bases not matched to a gene: 11. Germline-derived CDR1 and CDR2 are SNHLY and FYNNEI. DNA for the CDR3: TGTGCCAGCAGCGGGCATGGGACAGGGGATTTCGGGGAGCTGTTTTTT. Translation gives CASSGHGTGDFGELFF.

The rearrangement uses TRBV27 and TRBJ1-1, with TRBD1 identical over 7 bases. V was pared by 1 base and J by 0 bases, with 20 bases of the junction left unmatched. Per the germline V gene, CDR1 is MNHEY and CDR2 is SMNVEV (reference sequence). CDR3 length: 21 residues. CDR3 DNA sequence: TGTGCCAGCAGTTTATATGCGCACGGGACCTCGACAGGGCGGTTGAACACTGAAGCTTTCTTT. This gives the protein CASSLYAHGTSTGRLNTEAFF.

The V and J genes are TRBV7-8 and TRBJ2-1; maybe TRBD2 (6 bases). V dropped 1 base and J dropped 8 bases, with 15 bases sitting between them. CDR1 is SGHVS, CDR2 FQNEAQ, per germline. This CDR3 has 15 residues. Here the CDR3 reads CASSLDPGAGYEQFF. The CDR3 DNA reads TGTGCCAGCAGCTTAGACCCGGGAGCAGGGTATGAGCAGTTCTTC.

The chain combines TRBV19 with TRBJ1-3, with TRBD1 as a possible D gene (5 bases). Germline V lookup: CDR1 LNHDA, CDR2 SQIVND (reference sequence). V gave up 3 bases and J gave up 16 bases, with 16 bases separating them. The CDR3 contains 12 residues. CDR3 sequence (DNA): TGTGCCAGTAGTATCGCTGACAGCGTTTGGTATTTT. Protein product: CASSIADSVWYF.

In this sample, this clone turned up a few times. The CDR3 reads CASSQGARGNQETQYF. As DNA, the CDR3 is TGTGCCAGCAGCCAAGGGGCTAGAGGGAACCAAGAGACCCAGTACTTC. The V gene is TRBV4-2, the J gene TRBJ2-5, with D tentatively TRBD2 (5 bases). Germline CDR1 is LGHNA and CDR2 is YNFKEQ. The V and J ends lost 1 base and 0 bases respectively, with 12 bases between them. The CDR3 extends over 16 amino acids.

The genes are TRBV6-2 or TRBV6-3 and TRBJ1-2; D uncertain. The CDR3 contains 16 residues. V lost 4 bases, J lost 6 bases, and 21 bases lay in between. Germline V gene data show CDR1 as MNHEY and CDR2 as SVGEGT. The CDR3 loop is CASSFYQRTFGHGYTF. DNA of the CDR3: TGTGCCAGCAGTTTCTATCAGCGGACCTTCGGACATGGCTACACCTTC.

The chain links TRBV19 to TRBJ1-1, with 10 bases that match TRBD1. The J segment lost 3 bases and the V segment lost 7 bases, leaving 8 bases of the junction unmatched. The CDR3 spans 15 residues. In germline, CDR1 is LNHDA, CDR2 SQIVND (reference sequence). For the CDR3, the DNA is TGTGCCAGTAATAGGGGGGACAGGGGACACACTGAAGCTTTCTTT. The encoded protein is CASNRGDRGHTEAFF. Full variable domain (remainder filled in from reference TRBV19 and TRBJ1-1): DGGITQSPKYLFRKEGQNVTLSCEQNLNHDAMYWYRQDPGQGLRLIYYSQIVNDFQKGDIAEGYSVSREKKESFPLTVTSAQKNPTAFYLCASNRGDRGHTEAFFGQGTRLTVV.

CDR3 sequence (DNA): TGTGCCAGCAGTGAAAGGACAGGGAGCGGCTACACCTTC. Amino acid sequence: CASSERTGSGYTF. The chain has TRBV6-1 and TRBJ1-2; 8 bases are shared with TRBD1. The germline V gene encodes CDR1 MNHNS and CDR2 SASEGT. The V gene end was trimmed by 2 bases and the J gene end by 8 bases; junction bases not matched to a gene: 4. This CDR3 comprises 13 residues.

V gene TRBV28 combines with J gene TRBJ2-1, with 12 bases that match TRBD2. The CDR3 extends over 19 amino acids. V lost 2 bases and J lost 0; bases outside the gene matches: 8. The germline V gene has CDR1 MDHEN and CDR2 SYDVKM. This CDR3 is CASSLRLAGAGGSYNEQFF. For the CDR3, the DNA is TGTGCCAGCAGTTTACGACTAGCGGGAGCTGGGGGCTCCTACAATGAGCAGTTCTTC.

V and J are TRBV7-3 and TRBJ2-7; a possible D gene is TRBD1 (5 bases). Trimming removed 0 bases from V and 9 bases from J, with 24 bases in between. CDR3 length: 17 residues. Per germline, CDR1 SGHTA and CDR2 FQGTGA. The CDR3 protein is CASSLTVGPGPSGSQYF. CDR3 coding DNA: TGTGCCAGCAGCTTAACGGTCGGCCCAGGGCCGTCCGGCTCGCAGTACTTC.

The genes are TRBV11-2 and TRBJ1-3; 7 bases match TRBD1. This CDR3 comprises 16 residues. CDR1 is SGHAT and CDR2 is FQNNGV in the germline V gene. V lost 2 bases and J lost 0; bases outside the gene matches: 4. The CDR3 DNA reads as TGTGCCAGCAGCTTACTGGGACAGAACTCTGGAAACACCATATATTTT. Translated, it gives CASSLLGQNSGNTIYF.

This chain joins TRBV10-1 and TRBJ1-6; D uncertain. The CDR3 runs to 14 residues. V was clipped by 6 bases and J by 9 bases, with 15 bases between them. The germline CDR1 and CDR2 sequences are WNHNN and SYGVQD (reference sequence). The CDR3 is CASREASESSPLHF. CDR3 sequence (DNA): TGCGCCAGCAGGGAAGCCTCCGAGAGTTCACCCCTCCACTTT.

The chain uses TRBV9 and TRBJ2-1; the match to TRBD1 covers 8 bases. V lost 4 bases and J lost 6; bases outside the gene matches: 3. This CDR3 comprises 13 residues. Germline V gene data show CDR1 as SGDLS and CDR2 as YYNGEE. DNA for the CDR3: TGTGCCAGCAGCTGGACAGGGATCAATGAGCAGTTCTTC. This encodes CASSWTGINEQFF.

The V and J genes are TRBV10-1 and TRBJ1-5; 7 bases line up with TRBD1. Per the germline V gene, CDR1 is WNHNN and CDR2 is SYGVQD (reference sequence). This CDR3 comprises 13 residues. V was clipped by 10 bases and J by 6 bases; unmatched bases: 9. CDR3 residues: CATPVTGSQPQHF. CDR3 coding DNA: TGCGCCACCCCGGTGACAGGGAGTCAGCCCCAGCATTTT.

The DNA for the CDR3 is TGCAGCGTTCGGGACAGCGGTACTGGCTACACCTTC. Translating it yields CSVRDSGTGYTF. The chain recombines TRBV29-1 with TRBJ1-2; TRBD1 matches 7 bases. This CDR3 contains 12 residues. Germline V gene lookup returns CDR1 SQVTM and CDR2 ANQGSEA. After removal of 5 bases from V and 7 bases from J, the junction contained 7 bases not matched to a gene.

This chain links TRBV12-3 or TRBV12-4 with TRBJ1-6, with 9 nucleotides matching TRBD1. The CDR3 is 13 residues long. V was clipped by 6 bases and J by 12 bases; unmatched bases: 6. The CDR3: CASSPGQGLPLHF. CDR3 DNA: TGTGCCAGCAGCCCCGGACAGGGGTTACCCCTCCACTTT.